This T cell receptor beta chain emerged from a study of cytomegalovirus exposure and HLA in healthy donors. CDR1 is SGHNT and CDR2 is YENEEA in the germline V gene. The CDR3 contains 15 residues. V was pared by 6 bases and J by 1 base, with 16 bases between. The donors were members of the validation cohort comprising about 130 subjects, separate from the approximately 670-subject first cohort. Study observations and caveats: Cytomegalovirus status was reportedly diagnosed by the classifier with high sensitivity and specificity.

This clone was seen more than once but under ten times. What it binds is unknown. The method was immunoSEQ multiplex PCR; TCRdb's version includes in-frame clones alone and lacks a portion of them. The repertoire holds approximately 100,000 clones, about 88% seen once, with around 6.3% in the top ten. Sequencing was carried out using PBMCs. The rearrangement joins TRBV11-3 to TRBJ2-7; TRBD1 might be the D (7 bases). The receptor's source is a man aged 18 to 35 in good health and CMV-seropositive. CDR3 sequence (DNA): TGTGCCAGCAGAGCGCGGGACAGCCTTTCCTACGAGCAGTACTTC. As protein: CASRARDSLSYEQYF. Full variable domain (missing parts from reference TRBV11-3 and TRBJ2-7): EAGVVQSPRYKIIEKKQPVAFWCNPISGHNTLYWYLQNLGQGPELLIRYENEEAVDDSQLPKDRFSAERLKGVDSTLKIQPAELGDSAVYLCASRARDSLSYEQYFGPGTRLTVT.